This TCR beta chain was retrieved from a study of cytomegalovirus exposure and HLA in healthy donors. Overall study findings and caveats: The authors excluded some V segments, including TRBV6-2 and TRBV6-3, as indistinguishable.

Worth noting for this clone: Its antigen remains unknown.

PCR used 60 Vbeta primers and 13 Jbeta primers. Profiling relied on immunoSEQ multiplex PCR, and the TCRdb table lists in-frame clones only, not all of them. The table lists around 80,000 clones, approximately 62% of them singletons. The ends lost 5 bases at V and 3 bases at J; junction bases unmatched: 6. This CDR3 is 15 amino acids long. Germline V gene lookup returns CDR1 SGHTA and CDR2 FQGTGA. The chain joins TRBV7-3 to TRBJ2-5, with 10 bases aligning to TRBD1. This receptor was identified in a male donor in good health and CMV-seropositive. The sequenced sample was PBMCs. The chain's CDR3 is CASSLSGTGEETQYF. CDR3 coding DNA: TGTGCCAGCAGCCTCTCCGGGACAGGGGAAGAGACCCAGTACTTC.